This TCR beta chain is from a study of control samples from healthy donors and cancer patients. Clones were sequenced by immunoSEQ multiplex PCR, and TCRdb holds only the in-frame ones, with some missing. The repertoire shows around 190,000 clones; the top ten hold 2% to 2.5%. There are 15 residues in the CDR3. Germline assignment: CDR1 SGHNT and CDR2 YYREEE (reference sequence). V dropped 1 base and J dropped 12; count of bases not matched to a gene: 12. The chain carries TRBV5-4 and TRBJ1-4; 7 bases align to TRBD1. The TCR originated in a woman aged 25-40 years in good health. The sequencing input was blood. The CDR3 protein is CASSLIGGGAGELFF. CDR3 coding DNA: TGTGCCAGCAGCTTGATAGGAGGGGGCGCGGGGGAACTGTTTTTT.